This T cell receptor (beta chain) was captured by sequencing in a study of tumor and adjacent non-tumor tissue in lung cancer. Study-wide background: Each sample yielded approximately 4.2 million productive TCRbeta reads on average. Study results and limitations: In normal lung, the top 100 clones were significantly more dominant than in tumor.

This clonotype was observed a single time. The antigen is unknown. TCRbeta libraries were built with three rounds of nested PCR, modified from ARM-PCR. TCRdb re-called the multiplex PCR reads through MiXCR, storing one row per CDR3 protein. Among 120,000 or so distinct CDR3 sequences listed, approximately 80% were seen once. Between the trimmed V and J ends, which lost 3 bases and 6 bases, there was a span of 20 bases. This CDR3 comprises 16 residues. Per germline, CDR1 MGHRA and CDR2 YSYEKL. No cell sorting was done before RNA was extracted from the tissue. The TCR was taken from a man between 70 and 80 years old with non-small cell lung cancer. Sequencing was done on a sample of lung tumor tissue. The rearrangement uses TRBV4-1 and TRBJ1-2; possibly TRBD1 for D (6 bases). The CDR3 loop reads CASSHYEGGGLDGYTF. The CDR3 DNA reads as TGCGCCAGCAGCCACTACGAGGGGGGGGGTTTGGATGGCTACACCTTC.